This is a list of T cell receptor beta chains from one sample in a study of blood T cell repertoires in COVID-19. Generated by immunoSEQ multiplex PCR, the TCRdb table keeps only in-frame clones and is missing some. The data hold roughly 340,000 clones, with 85% to 90% observed a single time. The sample consisted of peripheral blood. All receptors derive from a woman aged 45-59 years with COVID-19, enrolled during active disease. CDR3s include the opening cysteine and the closing phenylalanine or tryptophan. The D gene is left open where the match is weak. Rows may omit the clone size; those that give it use once, few, many or a size class.

clone_size	d_call	v_call	j_call	cdr3_nt	cdr3_aa
.	TRBD1	TRBV24-1	TRBJ1-1	TGTGCCACCAGATCCGGGACAGGGGTAAACACTGAAGCTTTCTTT	CATRSGTGVNTEAFF
.	.	TRBV6-4	TRBJ1-1	TGTGCCAGCAGTGACTCGAGAGTCAGGGGCACTGAAGCTTTCTTT	CASSDSRVRGTEAFF
once	.	TRBV6-5	TRBJ2-7	TGTGCCACCCGTCGGGTGGCGGAAGTATCCTACGAGCAGTACTTC	CATRRVAEVSYEQYF
.	.	TRBV6-6	TRBJ1-2	TGTGCCAGCAGGACGGGGGGTGAAGGCTACACCTTC	CASRTGGEGYTF
once	.	TRBV9	TRBJ2-2	TGTGCCAGCAGCGTAGCGGGGAAAGCCACCGGGGAGCTGTTTTTT	CASSVAGKATGELFF
.	TRBD2	TRBV7-2	TRBJ2-7	TGTGCCAGCACCAGAGAGCGGGAGCACGAGCAGTACTTC	CASTREREHEQYF
.	TRBD2	TRBV9	TRBJ2-1	TGTGCCAGCAGCATTACTAGCGGGAACAATGAGCAGTTCTTC	CASSITSGNNEQFF
.	.	TRBV11-3	TRBJ2-1	TGTGCCAGCAGCTTAGCGGGGGTTTACAATGAGCAGTTCTTC	CASSLAGVYNEQFF
.	.	TRBV11-3	TRBJ1-2	TGTGCCAGCAGCCTCCAAGGGACATTTAACTATGGCTACACCTTC	CASSLQGTFNYGYTF
.	.	TRBV30	TRBJ2-2	TGTGCCTGGGATTCATACCGGGTGGAGCTGTTTTTT	CAWDSYRVELFF
.	.	TRBV18	TRBJ2-1	TGTGCCAGCTCTAGTTCGGCGGGCTCCTACAATGAGCAGTTCTTC	CASSSSAGSYNEQFF
.	TRBD1	TRBV4-1	TRBJ1-5	TGCGCCAGCAGCCAGGATCGGACAGGGGACGTTAGCAATCAGCCCCAGCATTTT	CASSQDRTGDVSNQPQHF